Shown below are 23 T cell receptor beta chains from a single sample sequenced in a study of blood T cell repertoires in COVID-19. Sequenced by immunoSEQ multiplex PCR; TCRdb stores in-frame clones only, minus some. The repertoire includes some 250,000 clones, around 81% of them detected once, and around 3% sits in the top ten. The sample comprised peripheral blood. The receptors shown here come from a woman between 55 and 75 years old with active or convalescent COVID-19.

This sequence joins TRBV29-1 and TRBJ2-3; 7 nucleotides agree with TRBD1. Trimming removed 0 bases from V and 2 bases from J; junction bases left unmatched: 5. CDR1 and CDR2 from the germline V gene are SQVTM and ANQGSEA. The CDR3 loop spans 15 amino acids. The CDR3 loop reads CSVEEGGGNTDTQYF. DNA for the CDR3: TGCAGCGTTGAAGAAGGGGGCGGAAACACAGATACGCAGTATTTT.

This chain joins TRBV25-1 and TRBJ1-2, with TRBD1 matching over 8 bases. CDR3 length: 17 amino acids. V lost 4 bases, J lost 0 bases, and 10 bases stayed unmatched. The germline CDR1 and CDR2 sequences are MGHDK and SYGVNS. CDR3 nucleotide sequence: TGTGCCAGCAGTGGCCAAGACAGGGGTCGAGCTAACTATGGCTACACCTTC. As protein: CASSGQDRGRANYGYTF.

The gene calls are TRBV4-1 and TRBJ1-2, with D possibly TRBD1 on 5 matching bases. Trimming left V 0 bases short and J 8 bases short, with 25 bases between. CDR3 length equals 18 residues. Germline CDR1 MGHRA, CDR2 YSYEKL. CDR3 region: CASSQDIQDTDLGGGYTF. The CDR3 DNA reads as TGCGCCAGCAGCCAAGATATACAGGACACGGATCTCGGTGGCGGCTACACCTTC.

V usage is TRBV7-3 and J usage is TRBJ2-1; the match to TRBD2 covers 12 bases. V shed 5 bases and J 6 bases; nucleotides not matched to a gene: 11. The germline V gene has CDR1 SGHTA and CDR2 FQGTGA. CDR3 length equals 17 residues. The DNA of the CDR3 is TGTGCCAGCAGCCTGACTAGCGGGGGCGTGCCTGTCAATGAGCAGTTCTTC. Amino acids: CASSLTSGGVPVNEQFF.

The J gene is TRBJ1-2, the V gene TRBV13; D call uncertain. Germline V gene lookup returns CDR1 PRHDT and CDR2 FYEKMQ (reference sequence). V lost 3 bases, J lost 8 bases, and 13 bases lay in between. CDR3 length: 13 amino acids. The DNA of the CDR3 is TGTGCCAGCAGCTTCGGAGTGGCGGGAGGCTACACCTTC. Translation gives CASSFGVAGGYTF.

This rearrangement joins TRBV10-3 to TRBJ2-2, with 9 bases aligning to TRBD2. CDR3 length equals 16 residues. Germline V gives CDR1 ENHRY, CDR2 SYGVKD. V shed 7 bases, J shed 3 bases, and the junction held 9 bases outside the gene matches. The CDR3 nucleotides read TGTGCCATCACTTCGCAGCGGGGGGCACACACCGGGGAGCTGTTTTTT. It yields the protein CAITSQRGAHTGELFF.

Here the CDR3 reads CASSPGTGSHEKLFF. In DNA form, the CDR3 reads TGTGCCAGCAGTCCCGGGACAGGGTCCCATGAAAAACTGTTTTTT. The chain uses TRBV28 and TRBJ1-4; 9 bases agree with TRBD1. This CDR3 is built from 15 residues. The ends lost 5 bases at V and 6 bases at J; junction bases unmatched: 7. Germline V gene lookup returns CDR1 MDHEN and CDR2 SYDVKM.

The chain's CDR3 is CASSQVAGGYTDTQYF. CDR3 nucleotide sequence: TGTGCCAGCAGCCAGGTAGCGGGGGGATACACAGATACGCAGTATTTT. V and J are TRBV4-2 and TRBJ2-3; 10 bases are a match to TRBD2. Germline V gives CDR1 LGHNA, CDR2 YNFKEQ. Germline trimming cut 3 bases from V and 2 bases from J; bases unmatched to any gene: 5. This CDR3 comprises 16 residues.

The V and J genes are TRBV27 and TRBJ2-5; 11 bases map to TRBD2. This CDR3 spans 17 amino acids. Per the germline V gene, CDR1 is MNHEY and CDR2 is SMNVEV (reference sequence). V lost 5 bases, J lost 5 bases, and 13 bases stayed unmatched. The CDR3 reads CASSRVGLAGGGETQYF. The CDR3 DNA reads TGTGCCAGCAGTAGGGTAGGGCTAGCGGGGGGTGGTGAGACCCAGTACTTC.

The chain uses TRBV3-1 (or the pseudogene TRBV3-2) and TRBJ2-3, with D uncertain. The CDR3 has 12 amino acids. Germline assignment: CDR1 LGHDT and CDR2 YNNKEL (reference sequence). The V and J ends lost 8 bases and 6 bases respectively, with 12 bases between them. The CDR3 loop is CASGRLWDTQYF. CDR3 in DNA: TGTGCCAGCGGTCGACTCTGGGATACGCAGTATTTT.

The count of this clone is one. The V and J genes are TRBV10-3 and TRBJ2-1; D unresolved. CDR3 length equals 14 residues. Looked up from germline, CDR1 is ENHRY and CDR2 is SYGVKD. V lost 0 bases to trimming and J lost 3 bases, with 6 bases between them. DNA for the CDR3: TGTGCCATCAGTGAGTCAACGGGCTACAATGAGCAGTTCTTC. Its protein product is CAISESTGYNEQFF.

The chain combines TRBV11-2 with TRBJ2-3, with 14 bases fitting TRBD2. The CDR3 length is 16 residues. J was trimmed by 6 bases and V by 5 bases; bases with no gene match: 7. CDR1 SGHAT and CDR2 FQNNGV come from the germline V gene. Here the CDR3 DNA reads TGTGCCAGCAGCCGTAGGACTAGCGGGGGGTTGGATACGCAGTATTTT. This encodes CASSRRTSGGLDTQYF.

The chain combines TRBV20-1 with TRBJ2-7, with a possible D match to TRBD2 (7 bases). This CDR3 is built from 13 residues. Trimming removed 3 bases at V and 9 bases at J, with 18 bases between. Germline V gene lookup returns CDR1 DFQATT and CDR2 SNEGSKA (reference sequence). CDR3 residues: CSASRGAEDWQYF. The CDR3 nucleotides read TGCAGTGCTAGTCGGGGGGCTGAAGACTGGCAGTACTTC.

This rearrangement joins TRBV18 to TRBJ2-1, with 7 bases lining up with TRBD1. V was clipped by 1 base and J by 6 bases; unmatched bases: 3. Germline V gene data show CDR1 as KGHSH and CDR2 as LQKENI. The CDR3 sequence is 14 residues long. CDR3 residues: CASSPQGALNEQFF. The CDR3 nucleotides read TGTGCCAGCTCACCACAGGGGGCGCTCAATGAGCAGTTCTTC.

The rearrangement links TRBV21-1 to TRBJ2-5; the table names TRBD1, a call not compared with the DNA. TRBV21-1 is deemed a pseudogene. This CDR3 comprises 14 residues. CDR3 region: CARNIQGCQETQYF. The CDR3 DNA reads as TGTGCCAGAAATATACAGGGGTGCCAAGAGACCCAGTACTTC.

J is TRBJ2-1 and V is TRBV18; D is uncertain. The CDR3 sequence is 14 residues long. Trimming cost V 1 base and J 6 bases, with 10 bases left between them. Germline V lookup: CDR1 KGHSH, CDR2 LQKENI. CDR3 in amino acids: CASSPQIQTNEQFF. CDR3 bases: TGTGCCAGCTCACCACAGATACAGACCAATGAGCAGTTCTTC.

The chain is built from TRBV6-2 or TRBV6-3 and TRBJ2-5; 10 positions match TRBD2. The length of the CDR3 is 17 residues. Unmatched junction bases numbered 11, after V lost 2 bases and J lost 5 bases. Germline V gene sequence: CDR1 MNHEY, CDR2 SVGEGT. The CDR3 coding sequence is TGTGCCAGCAGTTACGAATCGTTAGCGGGGGGCCGGGAGACCCAGTACTTC. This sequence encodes CASSYESLAGGRETQYF.

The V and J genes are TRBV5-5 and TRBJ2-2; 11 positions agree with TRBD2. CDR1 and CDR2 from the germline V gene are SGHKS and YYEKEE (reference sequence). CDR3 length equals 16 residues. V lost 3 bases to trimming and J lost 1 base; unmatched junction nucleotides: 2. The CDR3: CASSWGTSGNTGELFF. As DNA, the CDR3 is TGTGCCAGCAGCTGGGGGACTAGCGGGAACACCGGGGAGCTGTTTTTT.

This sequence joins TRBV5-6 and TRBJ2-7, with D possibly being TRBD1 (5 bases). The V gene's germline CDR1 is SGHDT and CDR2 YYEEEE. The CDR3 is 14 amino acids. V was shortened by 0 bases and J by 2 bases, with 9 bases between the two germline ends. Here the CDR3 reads CASSLEGSPYEQYF. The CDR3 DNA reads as TGTGCCAGCAGCTTGGAGGGGTCCCCCTACGAGCAGTACTTC.

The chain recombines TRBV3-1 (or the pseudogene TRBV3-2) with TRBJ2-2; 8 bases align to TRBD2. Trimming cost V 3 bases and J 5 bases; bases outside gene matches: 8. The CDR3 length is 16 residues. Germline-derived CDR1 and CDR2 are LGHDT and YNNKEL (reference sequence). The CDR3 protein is CASSHLGLAKTGELFF. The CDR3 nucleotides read TGTGCCAGCAGCCACTTAGGACTAGCTAAGACCGGGGAGCTGTTTTTT.

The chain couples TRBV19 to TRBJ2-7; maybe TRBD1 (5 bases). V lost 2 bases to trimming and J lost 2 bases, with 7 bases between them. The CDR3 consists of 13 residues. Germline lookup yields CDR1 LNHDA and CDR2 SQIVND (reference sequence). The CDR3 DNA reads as TGTGCCAGTAGTATACAGGGAACCTACGAGCAGTACTTC. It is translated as CASSIQGTYEQYF.

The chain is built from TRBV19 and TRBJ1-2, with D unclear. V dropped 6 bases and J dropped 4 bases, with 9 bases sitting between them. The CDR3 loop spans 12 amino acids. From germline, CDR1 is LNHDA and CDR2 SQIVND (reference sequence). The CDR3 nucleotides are TGTGCCAGTAGCCTAGACTTCTATGGCTACACCTTC. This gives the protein CASSLDFYGYTF.

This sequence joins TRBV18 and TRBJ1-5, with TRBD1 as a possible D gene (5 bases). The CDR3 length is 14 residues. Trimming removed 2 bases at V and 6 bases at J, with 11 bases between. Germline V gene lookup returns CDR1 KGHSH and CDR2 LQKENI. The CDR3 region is CASSPGGGGQPQHF. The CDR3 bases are TGTGCCAGCTCACCAGGGGGGGGAGGTCAGCCCCAGCATTTT.